The present T cell receptor (beta chain) was sequenced within a study of T cell responses to AZD1222 COVID-19 vaccine. Points from the study as a whole: Mostly white British, mostly female donors; authors suggested clonal diversity may be underestimated. None of the repertoires were sampled until the peak T cell response had passed. CD4 TCRs linked to vaccination spanned spike, dominating at 160-218 and 743-854.

Using immunoSEQ multiplex PCR, the repertoire was profiled, and TCRdb retains in-frame clones only, with some absent. The sample lists roughly 100,000 clones, 89% occurring once. Germline V gives CDR1 MNHNS, CDR2 SASEGT. Deletions cut 4 bases from V and 2 bases from J, with 17 bases between. This CDR3 is built from 16 residues. In the case of this clone: Its cognate antigen is unknown.

This TCR came from an adult in good health. The specimen comprised peripheral blood, sampled on day 0 of AZD1222 vaccination. This chain uses TRBV6-1 with TRBJ1-2, with D possibly TRBD1 on 6 matching bases. CDR3 in DNA: TGTGCCAGCAGTGTCCACGACAGGTCTAAGAACTATGGCTACACCTTC. Protein sequence: CASSVHDRSKNYGYTF.